A selection of T cell receptor beta chains follows, all from one sample in a study of monozygotic twins with cystic fibrosis. The repertoire was sequenced with immunoSEQ multiplex PCR; TCRdb's copy has only in-frame clones and lacks some. In the table there are 25,000 or so clones, about nine tenths of which are singletons. The sequenced material came from blood. Receptors were obtained from a girl aged 2-9 years with cystic fibrosis. Each CDR3 is given with its conserved first and last residue. Fields, in order: V gene, J gene, CDR3 protein.

v_call: TRBV29-1
j_call: TRBJ2-3
cdr3_aa: CSAGQGASTDTQYF

v_call: TRBV30
j_call: TRBJ1-4
cdr3_aa: CAWSEGGNEKLFF

v_call: TRBV29-1
j_call: TRBJ1-1
cdr3_aa: CSVGATRGPNTEAFF

v_call: TRBV10-3
j_call: TRBJ2-5
cdr3_aa: CAISLLAGGPETQYF

v_call: TRBV30
j_call: TRBJ2-5
cdr3_aa: CAWSHRLAGEKYQETQYF

v_call: TRBV9
j_call: TRBJ2-2
cdr3_aa: CASSVGLADGELFF

v_call: TRBV5-6
j_call: TRBJ1-2
cdr3_aa: CASSLVVGQLYGYTF

v_call: TRBV7-9
j_call: TRBJ1-1
cdr3_aa: CASSHFRDRLDSGTEAFF

v_call: TRBV5-5
j_call: TRBJ2-3
cdr3_aa: CASSLIVSNTDTQYF

v_call: TRBV25-1
j_call: TRBJ1-2
cdr3_aa: CASSEFRDKGSSILF